These T cell receptor beta chains were read from a single sample in a study of T cells in Graves' hyperthyroidism and ophthalmopathy. A single record per CDR3 protein comes from TCRdb applying MiXCR to the multiplex PCR reads. The table lists hundreds of thousands of distinct CDR3 sequences, under 25% of them singletons. Sequencing was carried out using blood. All receptors come from a woman aged 70-85 years with Graves' ophthalmopathy. Each CDR3 is given with its conserved first and last residue. A D gene is named only where the DNA matches it firmly. Part of the rows lack a size; the others show once, few, many or a class for expanded clones.

V gene,D gene,J gene,clone size,CDR3 protein,CDR3 DNA
TRBV6-2/TRBV6-3,-,TRBJ1-1,-,CASRHRGLVNTEAFF,TGTGCCAGCAGACACCGGGGGCTCGTAAACACTGAAGCTTTCTTT
TRBV30,TRBD1,TRBJ1-6,few,CAWSDRAAFWSPLHF,TGTGCCTGGTCGGACAGGGCCGCATTTTGGTCACCCCTCCACTTT
TRBV20-1,TRBD1,TRBJ2-7,-,CSALQGAENEQYF,TGCAGTGCTCTACAGGGGGCGGAGAACGAGCAGTACTTC
TRBV11-1,-,TRBJ2-6,-,CASSWMTGGTGANVLTF,TGTGCCAGCAGCTGGATGACAGGTGGTACAGGGGCCAACGTCCTGACTTTC
TRBV4-1,-,TRBJ1-2,-,CASSQDPTGGGGYTF,TGCGCCAGCAGCCAAGATCCAACCGGGGGCGGTGGCTACACCTTC
TRBV28,-,TRBJ2-6,-,CASSTGSGHSGANVLTF,TGTGCCAGCAGCACTGGTTCGGGCCACTCTGGGGCCAACGTCCTGACTTTC
TRBV7-2,TRBD1,TRBJ2-4,-,CASSYGTGVADLAKNIQYF,TGTGCCAGCAGCTACGGGACAGGGGTCGCTGATCTAGCCAAAAACATTCAGTACTTC
TRBV10-3,-,TRBJ2-7,-,CAIRSGTSYEQYF,TGTGCCATCAGATCCGGGACGTCCTACGAGCAGTACTTC
TRBV30,-,TRBJ1-1,few,CAFDQRGDTEAFF,TGTGCCTTTGACCAGAGGGGGGACACTGAAGCTTTCTTT
TRBV5-1,-,TRBJ2-3,-,CASSRQAPDTQYF,TGCGCCAGCAGCCGACAGGCCCCAGATACGCAGTATTTT
TRBV12-3/TRBV12-4,TRBD2,TRBJ2-1,-,CASRPRRGGNEQFF,TGCGCCAGCAGACCCCGGCGGGGGGGGAATGAGCAGTTCTTC
TRBV7-2,-,TRBJ2-2,-,CASSFSGSSYGELFF,TGTGCCAGCAGCTTTTCCGGGAGCTCATACGGGGAGCTGTTTTTT
TRBV5-1,TRBD1,TRBJ2-7,few,CASSWTGGQITYEQYF,TGCGCCAGCAGCTGGACAGGGGGCCAGATAACCTACGAGCAGTACTTC
TRBV12-3/TRBV12-4,-,TRBJ2-5,few,CASSSGFGTQYF,TGTGCCAGCAGTTCAGGCTTCGGGACCCAGTACTTC
TRBV5-5,TRBD2,TRBJ2-3,-,CASSFRGGTSGRTDTQYF,TGTGCCAGCAGCTTTCGGGGTGGGACTAGCGGGAGGACAGATACGCAGTATTTT
TRBV6-2/TRBV6-3,-,TRBJ1-5,-,CASSYSGRRNQPQHF,TGTGCCAGCAGTTACTCGGGACGGCGCAATCAGCCCCAGCATTTT
TRBV12-3/TRBV12-4,TRBD1,TRBJ1-1,many,CASSPPGQGDTEAFF,TGTGCCAGCAGCCCACCGGGACAGGGTGACACTGAAGCTTTCTTT
TRBV6-1,TRBD2,TRBJ2-1,few,CASSPSGISYNEQFF,TGTGCCAGCAGTCCTAGCGGGATCTCCTACAATGAGCAGTTCTTC
TRBV3-1,-,TRBJ2-3,-,CASSQDIGADTQYF,TGTGCCAGCAGCCAAGATATTGGAGCGGATACGCAGTATTTT
TRBV27,-,TRBJ2-7,few,CASSLGSGGLGSNEQYF,TGTGCCAGCAGTTTAGGTAGTGGGGGGTTGGGGAGTAACGAGCAGTACTTC
TRBV5-4,-,TRBJ2-1,-,CASTPIPGSPRDEQFF,TGTGCCAGCACCCCGATCCCCGGGTCTCCACGCGATGAGCAGTTCTTC
TRBV2,-,TRBJ1-5,many,CASSEGAGQPQHF,TGTGCCAGCAGTGAAGGAGCCGGTCAGCCCCAGCATTTT
TRBV19,-,TRBJ2-7,-,CASSIGVGDPVYEQYF,TGTGCCAGTAGTATAGGAGTGGGGGACCCGGTCTACGAGCAGTACTTC
TRBV28,-,TRBJ1-5,many,CATAQGGSQPQHF,TGTGCCACCGCACAGGGAGGGAGTCAGCCCCAGCATTTT
TRBV13,-,TRBJ2-5,-,CASSGGDYGETQYF,TGTGCCAGCAGCGGGGGAGACTACGGTGAGACCCAGTACTTC
TRBV18,-,TRBJ1-2,few,CASSPQELRYGYTF,TGTGCCAGCTCACCCCAAGAGCTCCGCTATGGCTACACCTTC
TRBV6-1,-,TRBJ2-3,few,CASTNTPDTQYF,TGTGCCAGTACCAACACCCCAGATACGCAGTATTTT
TRBV27,-,TRBJ2-7,-,CASSWGTSSYEQYF,TGTGCCAGCAGTTGGGGGACTTCCTCCTACGAGCAGTACTTC
TRBV7-9,TRBD2,TRBJ2-1,-,CASIQDRDYQYNEQFF,TGTGCCAGCATCCAAGATCGGGACTACCAATACAATGAGCAGTTCTTC
TRBV28,-,TRBJ2-7,many,CASRQGAGTIYEQYF,TGTGCCAGCAGGCAAGGGGCGGGTACGATCTACGAGCAGTACTTC
TRBV12-3/TRBV12-4,-,TRBJ2-1,few,CASRRASLEQFF,TGTGCCAGCAGACGTGCTAGCCTTGAGCAGTTCTTC
TRBV7-2,-,TRBJ1-2,-,CASSLGGSLTNYGYTF,TGTGCCAGCAGCTTAGGCGGGTCACTAACTAACTATGGCTACACCTTC
TRBV28,-,TRBJ1-5,many,CASSGEGMAKQPQHF,TGTGCCAGCAGTGGAGAAGGGATGGCGAAGCAGCCCCAGCATTTT
TRBV10-3,-,TRBJ2-1,-,CAISESFGDEQLF,TGTGCCATCAGTGAGTCATTTGGGGATGAGCAGCTCTTC
TRBV24-1,-,TRBJ2-1,few,CATSDFGGYNEQFF,TGTGCCACCAGTGATTTCGGCGGGTACAATGAGCAGTTCTTC
TRBV28,TRBD1,TRBJ2-6,many,CASSRQGSGANVLTF,TGTGCCAGCAGTAGACAGGGCTCTGGGGCCAACGTCCTGACTTTC
TRBV9,-,TRBJ1-4,few,CASSVGTQLRDEKLFF,TGTGCCAGCAGCGTTGGAACACAACTACGGGATGAAAAACTGTTTTTT
TRBV28,-,TRBJ1-4,-,CASTSPREKLFF,TGTGCCAGCACCTCCCCGCGGGAAAAACTGTTTTTT
TRBV11-3,TRBD2,TRBJ2-1,-,CASSFEAGGVYEQFF,TGTGCTAGCAGCTTTGAAGCGGGAGGGGTGTATGAGCAGTTCTTC
TRBV13,TRBD2,TRBJ2-3,few,CVSSLRAAGGPKDTQYF,TGTGTCAGCAGCTTAAGGGCGGCGGGAGGGCCGAAAGATACGCAGTATTTT
TRBV11-2,-,TRBJ2-3,many,CASSLDGGFGTDTQYF,TGTGCCAGCAGCTTAGATGGAGGATTCGGCACAGATACGCAGTATTTT
TRBV6-9,-,TRBJ1-1,-,CASSYGARTEAFF,TGTGCCAGCAGTTACGGTGCGCGCACTGAAGCTTTCTTT
TRBV20-1,-,TRBJ2-2,many,CSARGQSYDGELFF,TGCAGTGCTAGAGGGCAGAGTTACGACGGGGAGCTGTTTTTT
TRBV2,TRBD1,TRBJ1-1,many,CASRRAGGMNTEAFF,TGTGCCAGCAGGAGAGCAGGGGGCATGAACACTGAAGCTTTCTTT
TRBV20-1,TRBD1,TRBJ1-2,-,CSARGQGGRANYGYTF,TGCAGTGCTAGAGGACAGGGGGGACGAGCTAACTATGGCTACACCTTC
TRBV20-1,TRBD2,TRBJ2-1,few,CSAPATGGNEQFF,TGCAGTGCCCCCGCGACGGGAGGCAATGAGCAGTTCTTC
TRBV13,-,TRBJ1-3,few,CASSSSFSGNTIYF,TGTGCCAGCAGCTCCAGCTTCTCTGGAAACACCATATATTTT
TRBV18,TRBD1,TRBJ1-2,-,CASSPRDTGGNYGYTF,TGTGCCAGCTCACCAAGGGATACAGGGGGCAACTATGGCTACACCTTC
TRBV28,TRBD1,TRBJ1-1,many,CATTSGTGSKLAFF,TGTGCCACTACTTCCGGGACAGGGTCTAAGTTAGCTTTCTTT
TRBV7-2,-,TRBJ2-5,many,CASSSPADLQETQYF,TGTGCCAGCAGCTCCCCAGCGGACCTCCAAGAGACCCAGTACTTC
TRBV7-2,TRBD2,TRBJ2-7,-,CASSFGPSGSYEQYF,TGTGCCAGCAGCTTTGGTCCTAGCGGCTCCTACGAGCAGTACTTC
TRBV7-2,-,TRBJ2-1,many,CASRRRQPWDEQFF,TGTGCCAGCAGAAGGCGACAGCCTTGGGATGAGCAGTTCTTC
TRBV12-3/TRBV12-4,-,TRBJ2-1,many,CASSLAAGRNEQFF,TGTGCCAGCAGTTTAGCTGCCGGGAGAAATGAGCAGTTCTTC
TRBV6-1,-,TRBJ1-4,few,CASTWNSATNEKLFF,TGTGCCAGCACATGGAACAGTGCAACTAATGAAAAACTGTTTTTT
TRBV7-2,-,TRBJ2-3,few,CASSPSLSSTQYF,TGTGCCAGCAGCCCTAGTCTCTCCTCTACGCAGTATTTT
TRBV3-1,-,TRBJ2-7,few,CASSQSAGLSYEQYF,TGTGCCAGCAGCCAATCAGCGGGCCTCTCCTACGAGCAGTACTTC
TRBV25-1,TRBD1,TRBJ2-1,few,CASTATGQGLYNEQFF,TGTGCCAGCACCGCTACCGGACAGGGGCTCTACAATGAGCAGTTCTTC
TRBV11-2,-,TRBJ2-2,few,CASSLEIVSGELFF,TGTGCCAGCAGCCTAGAAATTGTGTCCGGGGAGCTGTTTTTT